This note documents a single TCR beta chain sequence. Sequencing used immunoSEQ multiplex PCR; TCRdb keeps in-frame clones, though not all of them. The data show 70,000 to 100,000 clones, over 85% seen once. Germline lookup yields CDR1 KGHSH and CDR2 LQKENI. V trimming: 1 base; J trimming: 5 bases; junction bases outside the gene matches: 2. This CDR3 region has 16 residues. The entry originates in a study of T cell changes during pregnancy in multiple sclerosis. The source is a female donor in good health, enrolled as a control in a pregnancy study. The rearrangement joins TRBV18 to TRBJ2-3; the match to TRBD2 covers 14 bases. The source material was peripheral blood, sampled in the third trimester of pregnancy. CDR3 region: CASSPRLAGGVDTQYF. The CDR3 nucleotides are TGTGCCAGCTCACCACGACTAGCGGGAGGGGTAGATACGCAGTATTTT.